This T cell receptor beta chain was recovered during a study of blood T cell repertoires in COVID-19. Study background: Collection of acute and convalescent COVID-19 samples took place in the United States, Italy and Spain. PBMCs, B-cell-depleted T cells, or T cells were the source of the cDNA or gDNA that made up the material.

Original processing notes: Reference gene primer amplification gave estimated nucleated cell counts. The protocol was immunoSEQ multiplex PCR, while the TCRdb copy is restricted to in-frame clones and leaves out a portion. V and J calls and clone size are as listed in that table; D and trimming were resolved from the DNA. Seen here are approximately 300,000 clones, roughly 87% observed once, and the top ten hold about 2.2%. This clone was seen more than once but under ten times. The CDR3 runs 13 residues. The germline V gene encodes CDR1 SGHRS and CDR2 YFSETQ. Trimming removed 0 bases at V and 4 bases at J, with 5 bases between.

V and J are TRBV5-1 and TRBJ2-1; no firm D call. Source material: peripheral blood. The sequence was collected from a woman aged 45-60 years who had recovered from COVID-19. The CDR3: CASSLEAYNEQFF. The CDR3 region has the DNA TGCGCCAGCAGCTTGGAAGCTTACAATGAGCAGTTCTTC.